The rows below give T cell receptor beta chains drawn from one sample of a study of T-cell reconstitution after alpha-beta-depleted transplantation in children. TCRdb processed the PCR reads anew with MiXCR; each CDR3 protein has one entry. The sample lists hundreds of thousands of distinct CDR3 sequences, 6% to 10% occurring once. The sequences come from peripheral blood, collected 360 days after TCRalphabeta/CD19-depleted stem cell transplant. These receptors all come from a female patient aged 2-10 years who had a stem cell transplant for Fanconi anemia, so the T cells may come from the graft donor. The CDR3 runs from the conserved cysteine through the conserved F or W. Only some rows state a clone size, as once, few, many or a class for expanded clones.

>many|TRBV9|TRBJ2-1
CASSVVPGEQFF
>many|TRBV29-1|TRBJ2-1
CSVEMDLDEQFF
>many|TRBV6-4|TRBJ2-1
CASSDSLREVTNEQFF
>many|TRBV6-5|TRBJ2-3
CASSYAVVAGGPDTQYF
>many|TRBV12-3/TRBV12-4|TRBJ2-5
CASSFGGMSGETQYF
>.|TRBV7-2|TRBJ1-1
CASSLEGLNTEAFF
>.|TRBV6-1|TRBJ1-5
CASTEQGRGEPQHF
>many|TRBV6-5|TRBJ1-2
CASSNLQGLGYTF
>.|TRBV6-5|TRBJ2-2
CASSLLAGFAGELFF
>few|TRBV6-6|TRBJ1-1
CASSLLTGTEAFF
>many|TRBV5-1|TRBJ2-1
CASSSGLQGDEQFF
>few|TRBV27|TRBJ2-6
CASSIRDGANVLTF
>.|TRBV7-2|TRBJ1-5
CASSPPPGTGKPQHF
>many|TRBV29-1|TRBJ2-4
CSVYLAKNIQYF
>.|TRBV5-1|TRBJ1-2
CASSLRTGAGGYTF
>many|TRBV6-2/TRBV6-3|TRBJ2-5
CASSYGLRQETQYF
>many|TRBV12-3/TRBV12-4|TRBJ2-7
CASSWTDGTYEQYF
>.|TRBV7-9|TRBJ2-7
CASSLGGTAYEQYF
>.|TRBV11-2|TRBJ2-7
CASTDRASSFYEQYF
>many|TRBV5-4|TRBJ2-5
CASSLSGGRSTQYF
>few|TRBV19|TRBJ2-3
CASSIDRYSFSTDTQYF
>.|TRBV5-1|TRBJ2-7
CASSWTSGSSEQYF
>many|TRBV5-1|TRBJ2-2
CASSLAGGPPYRASINTGELFF
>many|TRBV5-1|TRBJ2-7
CASSLLQASYEQYF
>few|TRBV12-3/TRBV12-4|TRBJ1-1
CASSLNRGERTEAFF
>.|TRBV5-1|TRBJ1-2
CASRKTGGNYGYTF
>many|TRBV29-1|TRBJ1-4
CSVIRDEKLFF
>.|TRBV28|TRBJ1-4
CASSSVGTNEKLFF
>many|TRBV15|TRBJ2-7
CATSRILASHEQYF
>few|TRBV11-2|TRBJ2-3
CASSSRRDTQYF
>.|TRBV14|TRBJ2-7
CASSHRTDYEQYF
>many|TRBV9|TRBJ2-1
CASSPNVHSSYNEQFF
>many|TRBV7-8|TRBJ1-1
CASSLSTGELVAFF
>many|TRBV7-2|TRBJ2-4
CASSFSKNIQYF
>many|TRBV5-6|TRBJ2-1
CASSFYGEQFF
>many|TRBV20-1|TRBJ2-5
CSASSQGETQYF
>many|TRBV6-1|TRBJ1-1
CASGLWGPPEAFF
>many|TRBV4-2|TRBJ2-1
CASSQELAGYNEQFF
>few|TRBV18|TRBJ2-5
CASSPSTGPQETQYF
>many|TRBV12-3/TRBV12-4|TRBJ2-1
CASSLSEGNEQFF
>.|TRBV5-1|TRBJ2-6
CASSLRDRGSGANVLTF
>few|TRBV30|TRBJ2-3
CAWSPGPAQYF
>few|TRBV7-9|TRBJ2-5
CASSLPLQETQYF
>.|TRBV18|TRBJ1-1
CASSLGQEKAFF
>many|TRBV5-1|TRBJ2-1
CASSGGRGQTYNEQFF
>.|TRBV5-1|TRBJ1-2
CASSWGTEWNYGYTF
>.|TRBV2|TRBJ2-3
CASSATPWVRTDTQYF
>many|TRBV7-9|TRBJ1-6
CASSSDTGVSPLHF
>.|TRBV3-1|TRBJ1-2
CASSQDRGHGYTF
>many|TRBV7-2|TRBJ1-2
CASSLVGYTF
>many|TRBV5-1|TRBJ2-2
CASSFDVIGDPELFF
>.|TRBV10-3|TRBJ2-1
CAISDQTSGDLEGPGSLYEQFF
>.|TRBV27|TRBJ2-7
CASSLGGRISYEQYF
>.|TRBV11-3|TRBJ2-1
CASSSELQGHEQFF